The TCR beta chain under discussion was sequenced for a study of shared clonotypes between healthy human individuals (dated by TCRdb to 2019 to 2021). In the study overall: The cohort comprised a couple of women and a few men aged 18 to 49 years. Blood TCR repertoires of a handful of healthy adults were deeply sequenced to estimate repertoire size and the extent of clonotype sharing between individuals. Libraries were prepared and TCR repertoires were sequenced by different laboratories using diverse techniques, in order to increase sequencing depth and limit assay-specific biases. Each donor's leukapheresis produced roughly between roughly 0.94 and 9.5 billion PBMCs.

Using the deep immunoSEQ assay, multiplex PCR amplified TCR CDR3 regions from genomic DNA. Extracted genomic DNA from each cell subset was spread evenly across all wells of several immunoSEQ 96-well plates, with each plate serving as a replicate. For unsorted PBMC, each replicate PCR was loaded with 300 to 350 ng genomic DNA, equivalent to 25,000 to 35,000 T cell genomes. Ten immunoSEQ deep assay plates were used to sequence the unsorted PBMC genomic DNA. Purified libraries were measured with a Qubit 3.0 fluorometer, size-checked on a Bioanalyzer 2100, and measured again with the KAPA Library Quantification kit. Each immunoSEQ 96-well plate was sequenced on its own single-read 150-cycle Illumina NextSeq 550 flow cell. The published analysis was carried out like this. The immunoSEQ output contained only junctional sequences without quality scores, so filtering could not match that applied to full-length reads. Sequences were annotated with PyIR, a Python wrapper for IgBLAST v1.9, and V/J genes and CDR3 were assigned using IMGT germline references. Reads were removed for weak V/J assignments (E-value above 1e-6), missing CDR3, stop codons, out-of-frame junctions, or ambiguous translated residues. A V3J clonotype was defined by an identical inferred V gene, J gene, and CDR3 amino acid sequence. Percentage overlap between repertoires was calculated by dividing the number of shared unique clonotypes by the size of the smaller repertoire. Richness of each repertoire was evaluated using RTK rarefaction, the Chao1 estimator, and Recon v2.1 estimates of unobserved clonotypes. Drawn from immuneACCESS, this table holds only the in-frame rearrangements with V and J called that TCRdb kept. Clones are partly lost; checked studies trace under half to an unresolved V gene and leave the rest unexplained. V and J calls and clone size are given by that table; D and trimming were obtained from the DNA. This sample gives approximately 500,000 clones in total; about 85% of them show up just once. In total, the top ten clones hold 12% of the sample.

Details on this clone: The clone's antigen remains unknown. One base away there is no much larger clone; base qualities are not given.

Broad study findings and their caveats: Sampling was restricted to blood, and TCR repertoires in tissue are likely to differ from TCR repertoires in blood. Because the study included a small number of donors, the genetic and exposure-history diversity represented was limited. Based on pairwise subsampling, the degree of clonotype sharing among donors was expected to be affected by sequencing depth.

Donors were healthy HIV-negative adults with no recently reported acute infections or vaccinations. Only Caucasian adults living in Nashville, Tennessee, USA were represented among the donors. For unsorted samples, roughly 91 million PBMCs were counted, and genomic DNA was extracted using the QIAamp DNA Blood Mini kit. Blood was collected by leukapheresis, and PBMCs were isolated by Ficoll-Histopaque density gradient centrifugation and then cryopreserved in liquid nitrogen vapor phase. CDR3 length: 17 amino acids, cysteine to phenylalanine. Solely the CDR3 DNA is kept, with 51 bases framed from the first base. Germline trimming: 5 bases from V, 11 bases from J; junction bases outside gene matches: 22. Per the germline V gene, SQVTM is the CDR1 and ANQGSEA is the CDR2.

The sequence joins TRBV29-1 to TRBJ2-1; TRBD2 matches 9 bases in the middle. The sequence was obtained from a woman in her 40s in good health. Some clones in this sample may be carry-over from other donors' samples. The sequencing input was PBMCs. This receptor has the CDR3 CSVTGGSGRTPDSQQFF. At the DNA level, the sequence is TGCAGCGTTACCGGGGGTAGCGGGAGAACTCCCGATTCCCAGCAGTTCTTC.